The entry below gives a single T cell receptor beta chain sequence along with its context. Time point specified: patch test 1, 2 weeks after DPC sensitization. Treatment described: therapeutic diphenylcyclopropenone sensitization with weekly scalp DPC. This entry comes from a study of human T cells and chemical hapten exposure. Looking at the study overall: Sensitization was performed using 2% DPC on a roughly 2 cm by roughly 2 cm upper inner arm skin site. Diagnoses of alopecia areata, totalis or universalis occurred in mostly female patients. The patch tests put 0.01% DPC on the skin of the upper back and were read 6 days later.

Germline V CDR1 and CDR2: SGHVS, FNYEAQ. V was clipped by 5 bases and J by 1 base, with 8 bases between them. The CDR3 runs 14 residues. Each CDR3 protein is one row after TCRdb ran MiXCR on the RACE reads. The table lists about 60,000 distinct CDR3 sequences, 7% to 10% of them singletons. This receptor was obtained from a woman in her thirties or forties with alopecia areata. Some clones in this sample may be carry-over from other donors' samples. The sequencing used whole blood, collected in connection with sensitization to the hapten diphenylcyclopropenone (DPC). V usage is TRBV7-6 and J usage is TRBJ2-2, with D unresolved. CDR3 sequence reads: CASSHGRNTGELFF. CDR3 DNA sequence: TGTGCCAGCAGCCATGGACGGAACACCGGGGAGCTGTTTTTT. The full variable domain, rest sourced from reference TRBV7-6 and TRBJ2-2, is GAGVSQSPRYKVTKRGQDVALRCDPISGHVSLYWYRQALGQGPEFLTYFNYEAQQDKSGLPNDRFSAERPEGSISTLTIQRTEQRDSAMYRCASSHGRNTGELFFGEGSRLTVL.